This is a list of T cell receptor beta chains from one sample in a study of cytomegalovirus exposure and HLA in healthy donors. TCRdb's table, derived via immunoSEQ multiplex PCR, lists solely in-frame clones and lacks some. This table holds 250,000 to 400,000 clones, about 85% found once. The sequencing sample was made of PBMCs. The source of these receptors is a woman in her 30s in good health and CMV-seropositive. Each CDR3 is given with its conserved first and last residue. The order of the fields is V gene, J gene, CDR3 protein.

V: TRBV9; J: TRBJ1-1; CDR3: CASSVEGMRNTEAFF
V: TRBV5-1; J: TRBJ2-7; CDR3: CASSDGTRETYEQYF
V: TRBV5-1; J: TRBJ2-7; CDR3: CASSSRTSGGSSYEQYF
V: TRBV10-3; J: TRBJ2-1; CDR3: CAISESGNEQFF
V: TRBV6-5; J: TRBJ2-1; CDR3: CASRRSSGGNYEQFF
V: TRBV18; J: TRBJ1-5; CDR3: CASSPRQETSGPQHF
V: TRBV2; J: TRBJ2-2; CDR3: CASSQEGAGTGELFF
V: TRBV27; J: TRBJ2-5; CDR3: CASRPGGGETQYF
V: TRBV27; J: TRBJ2-7; CDR3: CASSFGREGYEQYF
V: TRBV28; J: TRBJ1-2; CDR3: CASSTGIFGYTF
V: TRBV28; J: TRBJ2-7; CDR3: CASSLTLMGRESGEQYF
V: TRBV5-6; J: TRBJ2-7; CDR3: CASSSPRQAGPQGEQYF
V: TRBV27; J: TRBJ1-3; CDR3: CASSPRTGPSGNTIYF
V: TRBV2; J: TRBJ1-2; CDR3: CASSDYYGYTF
V: TRBV28; J: TRBJ1-1; CDR3: CASNSPGAGLNTEAFF
V: TRBV6-5; J: TRBJ1-4; CDR3: CASSYSDKRTLFF
V: TRBV7-6; J: TRBJ1-1; CDR3: CASSGVPTEHTEAFF
V: TRBV5-6; J: TRBJ1-2; CDR3: CASSFGQSYGYTF
V: TRBV5-1; J: TRBJ2-7; CDR3: CASSLAVGRGEQYF
V: TRBV9; J: TRBJ1-6; CDR3: CASSGPTGGNSPLHF
V: TRBV7-3; J: TRBJ2-1; CDR3: CASSISGGNSYNEQFF
V: TRBV28; J: TRBJ1-1; CDR3: CASNPPPGRQQKAFF
V: TRBV7-2; J: TRBJ2-5; CDR3: CASSSRRAGVETQYF
V: TRBV5-1; J: TRBJ1-2; CDR3: CASRVDSYGYTF
V: TRBV29-1; J: TRBJ2-1; CDR3: CSVEGVLAGTNEQFF
V: TRBV13; J: TRBJ2-7; CDR3: CASSSSSGGADYEQYF
V: TRBV11-2; J: TRBJ2-1; CDR3: CASSLGTLQFF
V: TRBV6-5; J: TRBJ1-1; CDR3: CASSSLDRDTEAFF
V: TRBV11-2; J: TRBJ2-5; CDR3: CASSFRTSGKVRETQYF
V: TRBV5-1; J: TRBJ2-3; CDR3: CASSLAPGQGAGDTQYF
V: TRBV2; J: TRBJ1-1; CDR3: CASSGGQGTNTEAFF
V: TRBV5-1; J: TRBJ1-1; CDR3: CASSFEGGTTEAFF